The next 2 T cell receptor beta chains were all read from a single sample in a study of cytomegalovirus exposure and HLA in healthy donors. Primers: 60 Vbeta forward and 13 Jbeta reverse. The repertoire was sequenced with immunoSEQ multiplex PCR; TCRdb's copy has only in-frame clones and lacks some. The sample records roughly 130,000 clones, roughly 70% being singletons. Sequencing used PBMCs. The receptors derive from a middle-aged woman in good health and CMV-seropositive.

CDR3 in DNA: TGTGCCAGCCTCTACAGGGACGAGCAGTACTTC. Its translation is CASLYRDEQYF. This rearrangement joins TRBV28 to TRBJ2-5; TRBD1 is a possible D gene (6 bases). The DNA end favors TRBJ2-7, so the J call may be wrong. This CDR3 is built from 11 residues. The germline V gene has CDR1 MDHEN and CDR2 SYDVKM.

V gene TRBV28 combines with J gene TRBJ2-1, with 10 bases lining up with TRBD2. The CDR3 consists of 16 residues. Germline V gene lookup returns CDR1 MDHEN and CDR2 SYDVKM. With V trimmed by 6 bases and J by 6 bases, 11 bases remained unmatched. The CDR3 is CASRGGSSGRSNEQFF. CDR3 DNA sequence: TGTGCCAGCAGGGGAGGGTCTAGCGGGAGATCCAATGAGCAGTTCTTC.